This is a list of T cell receptor beta chains from one sample in a study of human T cells and chemical hapten exposure. TCRdb ran MiXCR on the RACE reads and lists one entry per CDR3 protein. This sample has tens of thousands of distinct CDR3 sequences, with 7.5% to 9.5% found just once. Here the sequenced sample was whole blood, taken in connection with sensitization to the hapten diphenylcyclopropenone (DPC). Source of these receptors: a woman aged 45-60 years with alopecia areata. Some clones in this sample may be carry-over from other donors' samples. CDR3s include the opening cysteine and the closing phenylalanine or tryptophan. The D gene is left open where the match is weak. Not all rows give a size; the values are once, few, many and, for expanded clones, a class.

D: TRBD1; V: TRBV6-6; size: many; J: TRBJ1-5; DNA: TGTGCCAGCACCGGACAGGGGTCGCGCAATCAGCCCCAGCATTTT; CDR3: CASTGQGSRNQPQHF
D: TRBD1; V: TRBV6-6; size: -; J: TRBJ1-1; DNA: TGTGCCAGCAGGGTACAGGGGACGAGGAACACTGAAGCTTTCTTT; CDR3: CASRVQGTRNTEAFF
D: TRBD1; V: TRBV4-1; size: many; J: TRBJ1-1; DNA: TGCGCCAGCAGCCTTGGGACAGGGTTGCATACTGAAGCTTTCTTT; CDR3: CASSLGTGLHTEAFF
D: -; V: TRBV12-3/TRBV12-4; size: many; J: TRBJ2-3; DNA: TGTGCCAGCAGTTTTGGGGGACCCAGCACAGATACGCAGTATTTT; CDR3: CASSFGGPSTDTQYF
D: -; V: TRBV12-3/TRBV12-4; size: few; J: TRBJ1-1; DNA: TGTGCCAGCAGTTTCCCGGGGCTGAACACTGAAGCTTTCTTT; CDR3: CASSFPGLNTEAFF
D: TRBD2; V: TRBV5-1; size: -; J: TRBJ2-1; DNA: TGCGCCAGCAGCGCCGTCGGGACTAGCGGGGGCCAGAGCTCCTACAATGAGCAGTTCTTC; CDR3: CASSAVGTSGGQSSYNEQFF
D: -; V: TRBV7-6; size: few; J: TRBJ2-3; DNA: TGTGCCAGCAGCTTAGCTGACGGGTATACAGATACGCAGTATTTT; CDR3: CASSLADGYTDTQYF
D: TRBD1; V: TRBV5-1; size: many; J: TRBJ2-1; DNA: TGCGCCAGCAGCGTGACAGGGGGCCTTTACAATGAGCAGTTCTTC; CDR3: CASSVTGGLYNEQFF
D: -; V: TRBV12-3/TRBV12-4; size: many; J: TRBJ1-1; DNA: TGTGCCAGCAGTTTAGCGGCCGACACTGAAGCTTTCTTT; CDR3: CASSLAADTEAFF
D: -; V: TRBV12-5; size: few; J: TRBJ2-7; DNA: TGTGCTAGTGGTCTTTACAGGGAAGAGCAGTACTTC; CDR3: CASGLYREEQYF
D: TRBD1; V: TRBV5-1; size: -; J: TRBJ2-2; DNA: TGCGCCAGCAGCGGAGGACAGGGGGCTTCCGGGGAGCTGTTTTTT; CDR3: CASSGGQGASGELFF
D: -; V: TRBV20-1; size: many; J: TRBJ2-7; DNA: TGCAGTGCAAATGGGGTGCGGTACTTC; CDR3: CSANGVRYF
D: -; V: TRBV5-1; size: -; J: TRBJ2-7; DNA: TGCGCCAGCAGCCCCCCCGGGGCCCCAGTATCCTACGAGCAGTACTTC; CDR3: CASSPPGAPVSYEQYF
D: -; V: TRBV5-1; size: -; J: TRBJ2-5; DNA: TGCGCCAGCAGCTTATCGACAGTTCAAGAGACCCAGTACTTC; CDR3: CASSLSTVQETQYF
D: -; V: TRBV6-1; size: few; J: TRBJ2-4; DNA: TGTGCCAGCAGTGAAGATGTCGCGGTAGCCAAAAACATTCAGTACTTC; CDR3: CASSEDVAVAKNIQYF
D: -; V: TRBV7-9; size: few; J: TRBJ2-7; DNA: TGTGCCAGCAGCTTAGCGGCGACAAGGACCTACGAGCAGTACTTC; CDR3: CASSLAATRTYEQYF
D: -; V: TRBV6-2/TRBV6-3; size: many; J: TRBJ1-5; DNA: TGTGCCAGCAGTGAGAGTGTGGTATTTAGCAATCAGCCCCAGCATTTT; CDR3: CASSESVVFSNQPQHF
D: TRBD1; V: TRBV6-2/TRBV6-3; size: many; J: TRBJ1-1; DNA: TGTGCCAGCAGTTGGACAGGGCTAGAAACTGAAGCTTTCTTT; CDR3: CASSWTGLETEAFF
D: -; V: TRBV4-2; size: many; J: TRBJ1-6; DNA: TGTGCCAGCAGCCAAGATAAGGGGAAATCGGCACCCCTCCACTTT; CDR3: CASSQDKGKSAPLHF
D: -; V: TRBV27; size: -; J: TRBJ2-7; DNA: TGTGCCAGCGGCCCCTCCGGGACCGCGGTTTCCTACGAGCAGTACTTC; CDR3: CASGPSGTAVSYEQYF
D: -; V: TRBV4-3; size: -; J: TRBJ1-6; DNA: TGCGCCAGCAGCCAAGACGGGGGGCAAAATTCACCCCTCCACTTT; CDR3: CASSQDGGQNSPLHF
D: -; V: TRBV5-4; size: few; J: TRBJ1-1; DNA: TGTGCCAGCAGCTCCGGGGGATCTGAAGCTTTCTTT; CDR3: CASSSGGSEAFF
D: TRBD1; V: TRBV7-9; size: many; J: TRBJ1-2; DNA: TGTGCCAGCAGCTCACCGGACAGGGCTTATGGCTACACCTTC; CDR3: CASSSPDRAYGYTF